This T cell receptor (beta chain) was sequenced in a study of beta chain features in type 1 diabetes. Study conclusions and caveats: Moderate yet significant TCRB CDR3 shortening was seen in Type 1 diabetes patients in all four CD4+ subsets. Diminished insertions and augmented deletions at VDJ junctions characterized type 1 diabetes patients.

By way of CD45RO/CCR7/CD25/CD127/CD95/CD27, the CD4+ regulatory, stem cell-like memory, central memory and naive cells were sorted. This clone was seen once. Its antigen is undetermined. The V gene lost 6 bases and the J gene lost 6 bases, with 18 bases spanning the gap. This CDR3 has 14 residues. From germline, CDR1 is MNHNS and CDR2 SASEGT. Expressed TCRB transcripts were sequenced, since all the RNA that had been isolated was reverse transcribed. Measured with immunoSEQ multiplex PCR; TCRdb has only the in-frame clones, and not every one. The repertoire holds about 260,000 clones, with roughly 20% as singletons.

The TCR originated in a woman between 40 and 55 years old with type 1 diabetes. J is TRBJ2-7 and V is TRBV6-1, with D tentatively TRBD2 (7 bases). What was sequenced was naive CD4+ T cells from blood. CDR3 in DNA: TGTGCCAGCAGCAAGACAGGACTAGTGGGCGAGCAGTACTTC. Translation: CASSKTGLVGEQYF.